This T cell receptor (beta chain) was retrieved from a study of blood T cell repertoires in COVID-19. Study background: Acute and convalescent COVID-19 specimens originated in the United States, Italy and Spain. T cells, B-cell-depleted T cells, or PBMCs supplied cDNA or gDNA.

Original processing methods: Amplifying reference gene primers gave estimates of nucleated cell counts. Here immunoSEQ multiplex PCR was the method, and the copy in TCRdb shows in-frame clones only, minus some. V and J calls and clone size are copied from that table; D and trimming were computed from the DNA. The table includes about 100,000 clones, roughly 90% detected once. The germline CDR1 and CDR2 sequences are SGHDT and YYEEEE. Trimming removed 0 bases from V and 3 bases from J, with 13 bases in between. This CDR3 region has 16 residues. The rearrangement joins TRBV5-6 to TRBJ1-5; possible D gene TRBD1, 5 bases. This TCR derives from a woman of 80 years or more with acute or convalescent COVID-19. Sequenced material: peripheral blood. CDR3 protein: CASSLAVTENNQPQHF. CDR3 bases: TGTGCCAGCAGCTTGGCTGTGACAGAGAACAATCAGCCCCAGCATTTT.